What follows are 29 T cell receptor beta chains derived from one specimen sequenced in a study of shared clonotypes between healthy human individuals. Measured with immunoSEQ multiplex PCR; TCRdb has only the in-frame clones, and not every one. The sample holds over a million clones; roughly 97% are singletons and the top ten take 1.2%. The sample taken for sequencing was naive CD4+ T cells sorted from blood. This sample's subset: CD45RA+ positively selected. These receptors were taken from a man in his thirties or forties in good health.

The chain couples TRBV6-6 to TRBJ1-1; tentative D call: TRBD1 (6 bases). The CDR3 is 13 residues long. CDR1 is MNHNY and CDR2 is SVGAGI in the germline V gene (reference sequence). V was trimmed by 7 bases and J by 1 base, leaving 10 bases between them. The DNA for the CDR3 is TGTGCCAGCACCCAGGACAGGAACACTGAAGCTTTCTTT. It specifies CASTQDRNTEAFF.

V gene TRBV18 combines with J gene TRBJ1-3; D is unclear. V was trimmed by 0 bases and J by 0 bases, leaving 6 bases between them. The germline gives CDR1 KGHSH, CDR2 LQKENI. The CDR3 contains 15 residues. The CDR3 here is CASSPPPLSGNTIYF. The CDR3 nucleotides read TGTGCCAGCTCACCACCACCTCTCTCTGGAAACACCATATATTTT.

The chain is built from TRBV30 and TRBJ1-5; D is perhaps TRBD1 (5 bases). CDR1 is GTSNPN, CDR2 SVGIG, per germline (reference sequence). The V gene lost 3 bases and the J gene lost 1 base, with 7 bases spanning the gap. The CDR3 extends over 13 amino acids. In DNA, the CDR3 is TGTGCCTGGAGGGGGGAGAGCAATCAGCCCCAGCATTTT. Protein: CAWRGESNQPQHF. Full variable domain (rest looked up from reference TRBV30 and TRBJ1-5): SQTIHQWPATLVQPVGSPLSLECTVEGTSNPNLYWYRQAAGRGLQLLFYSVGIGQISSEVPQNLSASRPQDRQFILSSKKLLLSDSGFYLCAWRGESNQPQHFGDGTRLSIL.

This rearrangement joins TRBV19 to TRBJ1-5, with D perhaps matching TRBD1 (6 bases). Germline values: CDR1 LNHDA, CDR2 SQIVND (reference sequence). This CDR3 comprises 16 residues. With 4 bases removed from V and 2 bases from J, the gap between germline ends came to 15 bases. The CDR3 nucleotides are TGTGCCAGTAGTAGCAGGGGCGGGGGAGGCAATCAGCCCCAGCATTTT. It translates to CASSSRGGGGNQPQHF. Complete variable domain (other parts from reference TRBV19 and TRBJ1-5): DGGITQSPKYLFRKEGQNVTLSCEQNLNHDAMYWYRQDPGQGLRLIYYSQIVNDFQKGDIAEGYSVSREKKESFPLTVTSAQKNPTAFYLCASSSRGGGGNQPQHFGDGTRLSIL.

The chain employs TRBV6-5 and TRBJ2-7; 7 bases map to TRBD1. J was trimmed by 6 bases and V by 7 bases; bases with no gene match: 12. The CDR3 totals 14 residues. Germline V gene lookup returns CDR1 MNHEY and CDR2 SVGAGI. CDR3 loop: CASTKGQVGGEQYF. The CDR3 region has the DNA TGTGCCAGCACCAAAGGACAGGTTGGGGGCGAGCAGTACTTC.

This clone was picked up one time. The CDR3 reads CASSALGQGSYNEQFF. For the CDR3, the DNA is TGTGCCAGCAGCGCCCTAGGACAGGGGTCCTACAATGAGCAGTTCTTC. This rearrangement joins TRBV9 to TRBJ2-1, with TRBD1 identical over 9 bases. Per germline, CDR1 SGDLS and CDR2 YYNGEE. The CDR3 sequence is 16 residues long. The V gene end was trimmed by 3 bases and the J gene end by 1 base; junction bases not matched to a gene: 5.

The genes are TRBV13 and TRBJ2-7; TRBD1 matches 7 bases. CDR3 length equals 13 residues. V shed 6 bases, J shed 2 bases, and the junction held 4 bases outside the gene matches. Germline V lookup: CDR1 PRHDT, CDR2 FYEKMQ (reference sequence). The DNA for the CDR3 is TGTGCCAGCAGTCGACAGGGCCCCTACGAGCAGTACTTC. It encodes CASSRQGPYEQYF.

The gene calls are TRBV11-3 and TRBJ2-4; D is unresolved. The ends were cut back, 5 bases at V and 9 bases at J, with 14 bases in the middle. CDR3 length: 13 residues. Per the germline V gene, CDR1 is SGHNT and CDR2 is YENEEA. The DNA for the CDR3 is TGTGCCAGCAGCCCCTCCCGATTGGGCATTCAGTACTTC. It codes for CASSPSRLGIQYF.

The chain is built from TRBV28 and TRBJ2-5; 11 bases match TRBD1. Germline-derived CDR1 and CDR2 are MDHEN and SYDVKM. Germline trimming cut 6 bases from V and 5 bases from J; bases unmatched to any gene: 8. CDR3 size: 15 residues. The CDR3: CASSKRTGGIETQYF. CDR3 in DNA: TGTGCCAGCAGCAAGCGGACAGGGGGCATTGAGACCCAGTACTTC.

The chain employs TRBV11-1 and TRBJ2-5; 10 nucleotides line up with TRBD2. The CDR3 extends over 17 amino acids. CDR1 and CDR2 (germline): SGHAT, FQDESV (reference sequence). Trimming at V came to 4 bases and at J to 0 bases, leaving 8 bases not matched to a gene. The CDR3 protein is CASSSSGRGVNQETQYF. CDR3 in DNA: TGTGCCAGCAGCTCCAGCGGGAGGGGAGTTAACCAAGAGACCCAGTACTTC. The complete variable domain, with remaining parts taken from reference TRBV11-1 and TRBJ2-5, reads EAEVAQSPRYKITEKSQAVAFWCDPISGHATLYWYRQILGQGPELLVQFQDESVVDDSQLPKDRFSAERLKGVDSTLKIQPAELGDSAMYLCASSSSGRGVNQETQYFGPGTRLLVL.

The gene calls are TRBV7-2 and TRBJ2-1; 9 bases match TRBD2. The V segment lost 3 bases and the J segment 2 bases; nucleotides outside the gene matches: 5. In germline, CDR1 is SGHTA, CDR2 FQGNSA. There are 16 residues in the CDR3. The CDR3 loop is CASSFGGLAPYNEQFF. Written as DNA, the CDR3 is TGTGCCAGCAGCTTCGGCGGACTAGCGCCCTACAATGAGCAGTTCTTC. Based on the CDR3 plus reference TRBV7-2 and TRBJ2-1, the full variable domain is GAGVSQSPSNKVTEKGKDVELRCDPISGHTALYWYRQSLGQGLEFLIYFQGNSAPDKSGLPSDRFSAERTGGSVSTLTIQRTQQEDSAVYLCASSFGGLAPYNEQFFGPGTRLTVL.

About this clone itself: The same CDR3 is also encoded by other DNA sequences in this sample. This chain joins TRBV9 and TRBJ2-1; D is ambiguous. This CDR3 contains 13 residues. V was shortened by 0 bases and J by 9 bases, with 10 bases between the two germline ends. The germline CDR1 and CDR2 sequences are SGDLS and YYNGEE. The CDR3 bases are TGTGCCAGCAGCGTAGGACTTGTCGGTGAGCAGTTCTTC. It codes for CASSVGLVGEQFF.

This clone was detected once. The CDR3, as DNA: TGTGCCAGCAGCCCCAGTTTCTACTCCTACAATGAGCAGTTCTTC. It is translated as CASSPSFYSYNEQFF. The chain combines TRBV7-2 with TRBJ2-1; D not certain. CDR3 length: 15 amino acids. Germline V gene lookup returns CDR1 SGHTA and CDR2 FQGNSA. The ends were cut back, 5 bases at V and 0 bases at J, with 11 bases in the middle.

The rearrangement uses TRBV19 and TRBJ2-5, with unresolved D. This CDR3 has 13 amino acids. With 3 bases removed from V and 2 bases from J, the gap between germline ends came to 7 bases. Looked up from germline, CDR1 is LNHDA and CDR2 is SQIVND (reference sequence). CDR3 protein: CASSMQQQETQYF. The CDR3 DNA is TGTGCCAGTAGTATGCAACAGCAAGAGACCCAGTACTTC.

The chain is built from TRBV11-2 and TRBJ2-7, with D perhaps TRBD1 (6 bases). Trimming cost V 4 bases and J 1 base, with 14 bases left between them. Germline V gene lookup returns CDR1 SGHAT and CDR2 FQNNGV. This CDR3 comprises 15 residues. The CDR3 sequence is CASSSLQGPSYEQYF. Written as DNA, the CDR3 is TGTGCCAGCAGCTCCCTCCAGGGGCCTTCCTACGAGCAGTACTTC. The entire variable domain, with the rest obtained from reference TRBV11-2 and TRBJ2-7, is as follows: EAGVAQSPRYKIIEKRQSVAFWCNPISGHATLYWYQQILGQGPKLLIQFQNNGVVDDSQLPKDRFSAERLKGVDSTLKIQPAKLEDSAVYLCASSSLQGPSYEQYFGPGTRLTVT.

The chain uses TRBV14 and TRBJ2-1; D perhaps matches TRBD1 (7 bases). Trimming pared 0 bases from V and 9 bases from J, leaving 15 bases between. The CDR3 runs 15 residues. Germline V lookup: CDR1 SGHDN, CDR2 FVKESK. CDR3 protein: CASSQDYGTAGEQFF. The CDR3 DNA reads as TGTGCCAGCAGCCAAGATTACGGGACAGCGGGTGAGCAGTTCTTC.

This rearrangement joins TRBV30 to TRBJ2-2, with a possible D match to TRBD1 (5 bases). V was clipped by 0 bases and J by 6 bases, with 14 bases between them. Germline CDR1 is GTSNPN and CDR2 is SVGIG (reference sequence). The CDR3 covers 15 residues. Here the CDR3 reads CAWSVLRVIAGELFF. The CDR3 region has the DNA TGTGCCTGGAGTGTACTCAGGGTGATCGCCGGGGAGCTGTTTTTT.

The chain carries TRBV12-5 and TRBJ2-2; 9 bases agree with TRBD1. The V gene's germline CDR1 is LGHNT and CDR2 FRNRAP. This CDR3 is 18 amino acids long. The J segment lost 5 bases and the V segment lost 0 bases, leaving 10 bases of the junction unmatched. CDR3 in DNA: TGTGCTAGTGGTTTGGTCACTTGGGGGACAGGGCAGACCGGGGAGCTGTTTTTT. Translated, it gives CASGLVTWGTGQTGELFF.

The gene calls are TRBV7-2 and TRBJ2-3, with TRBD2 matching 10 bases. V shed 1 base and J 6 bases; nucleotides not matched to a gene: 7. CDR1 SGHTA and CDR2 FQGNSA come from the germline V gene. This CDR3 spans 16 amino acids. The CDR3 reads CASSLGWLAGADTQYF. The CDR3 nucleotides are TGTGCCAGCAGCTTAGGGTGGCTAGCGGGAGCTGATACGCAGTATTTT.

The chain has TRBV9 and TRBJ2-7; the D gene is possibly TRBD1 (5 bases). This CDR3 is built from 13 residues. Germline CDR1 is SGDLS and CDR2 is YYNGEE. The germline V and J ends were trimmed by 4 bases and 9 bases, with 17 bases remaining between them. The CDR3, as DNA: TGTGCCAGCAGCCTGGAGCTAACAGGTCCGCAGTACTTC. Residues: CASSLELTGPQYF.

Concerning this clone itself: Other DNA variants within this sample encode the same CDR3. V gene TRBV7-2 combines with J gene TRBJ1-5, with D uncertain. V was trimmed by 2 bases and J by 4 bases, leaving 6 bases between them. The length of the CDR3 is 13 residues. Germline lookup yields CDR1 SGHTA and CDR2 FQGNSA. CDR3 loop: CASSLSRNQPQHF. In nucleotides, the CDR3 is TGTGCCAGCAGCTTAAGTAGGAATCAGCCCCAGCATTTT.

The chain recombines TRBV5-4 with TRBJ2-2; TRBD2 matches 10 bases. This CDR3 is built from 17 residues. After removal of 0 bases from V and 6 bases from J, the junction contained 8 bases not matched to a gene. Germline values: CDR1 SGHNT, CDR2 YYREEE (reference sequence). DNA of the CDR3: TGTGCCAGCAGCTTGGCCTTAGCGGGAGGCGAGTCCGGGGAGCTGTTTTTT. This sequence encodes CASSLALAGGESGELFF. Supplemented by reference TRBV5-4 and TRBJ2-2, the full variable domain reads ETGVTQSPTHLIKTRGQQVTLRCSSQSGHNTVSWYQQALGQGPQFIFQYYREEENGRGNFPPRFSGLQFPNYSSELNVNALELDDSALYLCASSLALAGGESGELFFGEGSRLTVL.

The chain joins TRBV7-9 to TRBJ2-2, with 11 bases lining up with TRBD2. V lost 4 bases, J lost 0 bases, and 7 bases stayed unmatched. This CDR3 spans 18 amino acids. Germline lookup yields CDR1 SEHNR and CDR2 FQNEAQ (reference sequence). CDR3 DNA sequence: TGTGCCAGCAGCTCTCAGCCGGGACTAGCGGCGAACACCGGGGAGCTGTTTTTT. Its translation is CASSSQPGLAANTGELFF.

This chain connects TRBV6-5 to TRBJ1-2; D remains ambiguous. Germline CDR1 reads MNHEY; CDR2 reads SVGAGI. With 6 bases removed from V and 0 bases from J, the gap between germline ends came to 14 bases. The CDR3 totals 15 residues. The CDR3 bases are TGTGCCAGCAGCAGGAACGGGCCCCCTAACTATGGCTACACCTTC. This translates into CASSRNGPPNYGYTF.

The chain joins TRBV5-1 to TRBJ2-2, with D hard to call. The CDR3 has 16 residues. V was trimmed by 0 bases and J by 2 bases, leaving 11 bases between them. Per the germline V gene, CDR1 is SGHRS and CDR2 is YFSETQ. CDR3 region: CASSLDGFINTGELFF. The CDR3 DNA reads as TGCGCCAGCAGCTTGGACGGCTTTATTAACACCGGGGAGCTGTTTTTT.

The chain recombines TRBV9 with TRBJ2-3; D gene uncertain. Trimming stripped 9 bases from V and 4 bases from J, with 12 bases between. Looked up from germline, CDR1 is SGDLS and CDR2 is YYNGEE. This CDR3 has 12 amino acids. Written as DNA, the CDR3 is TGTGCCATCAACACTACCGCAGATACGCAGTATTTT. Translation: CAINTTADTQYF.

This sequence joins TRBV6-1 and TRBJ2-7; the D call may be TRBD1 or TRBD2 (5 bases each). The ends were cut back, 5 bases at V and 2 bases at J, with 16 bases in the middle. This CDR3 is 15 amino acids long. Germline V gene data show CDR1 as MNHNS and CDR2 as SASEGT. The CDR3 DNA sequence: TGTGCCAGCAGTCTAGGGACGGGGACCCCCTACGAGCAGTACTTC. Its protein is CASSLGTGTPYEQYF.

This clone was seen once. The chain joins TRBV18 to TRBJ2-1; TRBD1 matches at 11 bases. Germline assignment: CDR1 KGHSH and CDR2 LQKENI. This CDR3 is built from 19 residues. V was clipped by 2 bases and J by 3 bases; unmatched bases: 12. CDR3 region: CASSPGGTGGLHYYNEQFF. CDR3 sequence (DNA): TGTGCCAGCTCACCAGGAGGGACAGGGGGTCTCCACTACTACAATGAGCAGTTCTTC.

The J gene is TRBJ2-7, the V gene TRBV28; possibly TRBD1 for D (5 bases). Per the germline V gene, CDR1 is MDHEN and CDR2 is SYDVKM. V was shortened by 2 bases and J by 7 bases, with 9 bases between the two germline ends. The CDR3 loop spans 12 amino acids. Written as DNA, the CDR3 is TGTGCCAGCAGTTTAATTCAGGGAGAGCAGTACTTC. It encodes CASSLIQGEQYF.